One and the same sample provided the 15 T cell receptor beta chains below, sequenced in a study of T cell responses to AZD1222 COVID-19 vaccine. Sequencing used immunoSEQ multiplex PCR; TCRdb keeps in-frame clones, though not all of them. The table lists some 98,000 clones, about 81% of them singletons. This material consisted of peripheral blood, taken 28 days after the second AZD1222 dose. The receptors shown here come from an adult who received the AZD1222 COVID-19 vaccine.

The chain links TRBV24-1 to TRBJ1-1; D unresolved. The V gene lost 3 bases and the J gene lost 11 bases, with 12 bases spanning the gap. Germline V CDR1 and CDR2: KGHDR, SFDVKD. The CDR3 is made up of 12 amino acids. The CDR3 DNA is TGTGCCACCAGTGATGGAGGAACGGGGGCTTTCTTT. Its translation: CATSDGGTGAFF.

The V call is TRBV3-1 (or the pseudogene TRBV3-2), the J call TRBJ1-5, with D unclear. The germline CDR1 and CDR2 sequences are LGHDT and YNNKEL (reference sequence). The V gene lost 1 base and the J gene lost 4 bases, with 8 bases spanning the gap. The CDR3 length is 14 residues. The CDR3 DNA reads TGTGCCAGCAGCCAAGCAAGCAGGAATCAGCCCCAGCATTTT. Translating gives CASSQASRNQPQHF.

CDR3 in amino acids: CASSPGPGELFF. The CDR3 coding sequence is TGTGCCAGCTCACCCGGACCTGGGGAGCTGTTTTTT. The chain joins TRBV18 to TRBJ2-2; D is ambiguous. The CDR3 covers 12 residues. V lost 3 bases, J lost 8 bases, and 7 bases lay in between. Germline loops: CDR1 KGHSH, CDR2 LQKENI.

The gene calls are TRBV27 and TRBJ2-3; no definite D call. This CDR3 has 13 residues. Trimming removed 6 bases from V and 1 base from J, with 8 bases in between. Germline CDR1 reads MNHEY; CDR2 reads SMNVEV (reference sequence). The CDR3: CASRDPGTDTQYF. Written as DNA, the CDR3 is TGTGCCAGCAGAGACCCGGGCACAGATACGCAGTATTTT.

Of note for this clone: Additional DNA sequences in this sample encode the identical CDR3. The chain uses TRBV7-8 and TRBJ1-2; D gene ambiguous. The germline CDR1 and CDR2 sequences are SGHVS and FQNEAQ. Trimming cost V 1 base and J 0 bases, with 6 bases left between them. This CDR3 region has 14 residues. The CDR3 coding sequence is TGTGCCAGCAGCTTAGATGAGACTAACTATGGCTACACCTTC. Translated, it gives CASSLDETNYGYTF.

The J gene is TRBJ2-3, the V gene TRBV3-1 (or the pseudogene TRBV3-2); 7 bases fit TRBD2. The CDR3 has 19 amino acids. The germline V gene has CDR1 LGHDT and CDR2 YNNKEL (reference sequence). V was clipped by 3 bases and J by 4 bases; unmatched bases: 19. The CDR3 coding sequence is TGTGCCAGCAGCCACGGCCTTTCGGGAGCGGGGCTGGGGGCAGATACGCAGTATTTT. It codes for CASSHGLSGAGLGADTQYF.

This rearrangement joins TRBV2 to TRBJ2-7, with D tentatively TRBD1 (5 bases). Trimming shortened V by 8 bases and J by 0 bases, and 14 bases separated the two germline ends. The CDR3 loop spans 14 amino acids. Germline assignment: CDR1 SNHLY and CDR2 FYNNEI. CDR3: CASGASPSSYEQYF. DNA for the CDR3: TGTGCCAGCGGGGCAAGTCCGTCCTCCTACGAGCAGTACTTC.

This chain uses TRBV18 with TRBJ1-3, with TRBD1 as a possible D gene (6 bases). CDR3 length: 16 amino acids. V shed 3 bases and J shed 0 bases, with 12 bases lying between them. CDR1 KGHSH and CDR2 LQKENI come from the germline V gene. The CDR3 DNA is TGTGCCAGCTCACCCGGACAGCCTAACTCTGGAAACACCATATATTTT. It yields the protein CASSPGQPNSGNTIYF.

CDR3 bases: TGTGCCAGCAGCTTAGGGGCAGGGGCTTGGGTCATATATTTT. Residues: CASSLGAGAWVIYF. This sequence joins TRBV7-2 and TRBJ1-3, with a weak D call TRBD1 (6 bases). Deletions cut 1 base from V and 12 bases from J, with 16 bases between. Germline CDR1 is SGHTA and CDR2 is FQGNSA. This CDR3 is built from 14 residues.

The V and J genes are TRBV7-3 and TRBJ2-3, with 10 positions matching TRBD1. Germline-derived CDR1 and CDR2 are SGHTA and FQGTGA. This CDR3 has 16 amino acids. The trim removed 4 bases at V and 4 bases at J, leaving 8 bases unmatched. Here the CDR3 reads CASSSPSGQGSDTQYF. CDR3 sequence (DNA): TGTGCCAGCAGCTCCCCATCGGGACAGGGGTCAGATACGCAGTATTTT.

The J gene is TRBJ2-1, the V gene TRBV3-1 (or the pseudogene TRBV3-2); 8 nucleotides agree with TRBD1. Germline assignment: CDR1 LGHDT and CDR2 YNNKEL (reference sequence). The CDR3 covers 15 residues. The ends lost 3 bases at V and 9 bases at J; junction bases unmatched: 10. The CDR3 nucleotides read TGTGCCAGCAGCCAGGGCCCAGGGGGCTGGGGTGAGCAGTTCTTC. The encoded protein is CASSQGPGGWGEQFF.

This chain joins TRBV7-2 and TRBJ1-4; D is perhaps TRBD1 (6 bases). The V end was cut by 4 bases, the J end by 10 bases, with 16 bases between. The CDR3 spans 14 residues. CDR1 and CDR2 from the germline V gene are SGHTA and FQGNSA. The CDR3 sequence is CASSSDRTLGKLFF. DNA for the CDR3: TGTGCCAGCAGCTCCGACAGGACCCTAGGAAAACTGTTTTTT. Using reference TRBV7-2 and TRBJ1-4 for the parts outside the CDR3, the full variable domain is GAGVSQSPSNKVTEKGKDVELRCDPISGHTALYWYRQSLGQGLEFLIYFQGNSAPDKSGLPSDRFSAERTGGSVSTLTIQRTQQEDSAVYLCASSSDRTLGKLFFGSGTQLSVL.

The chain recombines TRBV12-5 with TRBJ2-1, with 13 bases identical to TRBD2. This CDR3 comprises 14 residues. Germline trimming cut 5 bases from V and 9 bases from J; bases unmatched to any gene: 4. The germline V gene encodes CDR1 LGHNT and CDR2 FRNRAP. The CDR3 region has the DNA TGTGCTAGTGGTCTCCGACTAGCGGGAGGTGAGCAGTTCTTC. Translating it yields CASGLRLAGGEQFF. Together with reference TRBV12-5 and TRBJ2-1, the CDR3 gives the full variable domain: DARVTQTPRHKVTEMGQEVTMRCQPILGHNTVFWYRQTMMQGLELLAYFRNRAPLDDSGMPKDRFSAEMPDATLATLKIQPSEPRDSAVYFCASGLRLAGGEQFFGPGTRLTVL.

The chain employs TRBV10-2 and TRBJ2-3; 12 bases match TRBD2. The length of the CDR3 is 16 residues. Germline V CDR1 and CDR2: WSHSY, SAAADI. The junction had 6 bases not matched to a gene; V was cut back by 2 bases and J by 6 bases. The CDR3 DNA reads as TGCGCCAGCAGTGAGGCTAGCGGGGGGGCCAGGGATACGCAGTATTTT. Amino acids: CASSEASGGARDTQYF.

J is TRBJ1-3 and V is TRBV7-8, with unresolved D. Germline V lookup: CDR1 SGHVS, CDR2 FQNEAQ. The CDR3 is 18 amino acids. The germline V and J ends were trimmed by 0 bases and 0 bases, with 15 bases remaining between them. This CDR3 reads CASSLAFPWELSGNTIYF. Written as DNA, the CDR3 is TGTGCCAGCAGCTTAGCCTTCCCCTGGGAGCTCTCTGGAAACACCATATATTTT.